This T cell receptor (beta chain) was obtained from a study of shared clonotypes between healthy human individuals (dated by TCRdb to 2018 to 2020). At the level of the whole study: The cohort included a few men and a couple of women between 18 and 49 years of age. For each donor, CD4 naive and CD4 memory were each given three plates, CD8 naive was given two plates, and CD8 memory was given one plate. To estimate repertoire size and how much clonotypes are shared between individuals, the study performed deep sequencing of blood TCR repertoires from roughly five healthy adults. Different laboratories and diverse techniques were used to prepare libraries and sequence TCR repertoires, to increase sequencing depth and limit assay-specific biases. Leukapheresis yielded between about 0.9 and 9 billion PBMCs per donor.

Using the deep immunoSEQ assay, multiplex PCR amplified TCR CDR3 regions from genomic DNA. For each cell subset, the extracted genomic DNA was distributed evenly across all wells of several immunoSEQ 96-well plates, and each plate served as one replicate. For sorted subsets, about 220 ng of genomic DNA, equivalent to around 31,000 T cell genomes, went into each replicate PCR. The purified libraries were quantified using a Qubit 3.0 fluorometer, sized with a Bioanalyzer 2100, and then quantified again using the KAPA Library Quantification kit. Each immunoSEQ 96-well plate was sequenced on its own single-read 150-cycle Illumina NextSeq 550 flow cell. In the paper's pipeline: The immunoSEQ output contained only junctional sequences without quality scores, so filtering could not match that applied to full-length reads. Sequences were annotated with PyIR, a Python wrapper for IgBLAST v1.9, using IMGT germline references to assign V/J genes and CDR3. Reads were removed for weak V/J assignments (E-value above 1e-6), missing CDR3, stop codons, out-of-frame junctions, or ambiguous translated residues. V3J clonotypes were defined by identical inferred V gene, J gene, and CDR3 amino acid sequence. To compute the percentage overlap between repertoires, the number of shared unique clonotypes was divided by the size of the smaller repertoire. Repertoire richness was assessed with RTK rarefaction, the Chao1 estimator, and Recon v2.1 estimates of unobserved clonotypes. Generation probabilities were computed with OLGA for all TCRbeta clonotypes obtained by the gDNA method from a few donors. The table comes from immuneACCESS by way of TCRdb, which keeps in-frame sequences with V and J called. Part of the clones is missing from these tables; in studies checked, under half for an unresolved V gene and the rest for unknown reasons. That table gives V, J and clone size, and the DNA gave D and trimming. The sample table holds about 680,000 clones, of which about 92% were seen once. About 24% of the sample is taken by the ten largest.

The sample holds one count of this clone. The antigen it recognizes is unknown. No base qualities exist here, and no much larger clone lies one base off it. CD8 naive samples consisted of CD45RO-negative cells that were positively selected for CCR7, yielding a CD45RA+CCR7+ population without TemRA cells. The donors were healthy, HIV-negative adults who had no recently reported acute infections or vaccinations. Every donor was a Caucasian adult residing in Nashville, Tennessee, USA. After blood collection by leukapheresis, PBMCs were isolated using Ficoll-Histopaque density gradient centrifugation and then cryopreserved in the vapor phase of liquid nitrogen. Analytical flow cytometry was used to check the purity and quantity of every magnetically sorted T cell population. Genomic DNA was isolated from each sorted fraction and quantified by UV absorbance on a Nanodrop 2000c. Including cysteine and phenylalanine, the CDR3 has 14 amino acids. Only the CDR3 DNA is retained, 42 bases long and in frame from the first base. Taken from the germline V gene, the CDR1 and CDR2 loops are SGHTS and YDEGEE. For this chain, trimming is 5 bases at the V end and 4 bases at the J end, and the number of junction bases without a gene match is 7.

The investigation overall reported the following: Sampling was restricted to blood, and TCR repertoires in tissues likely differ from the TCR repertoires found in blood. Naive subsets generally had larger estimated clonotype richness than memory subsets did. Pairwise subsampling indicated that sequencing depth was expected to affect the degree of clonotype sharing among donors. Because the study included only a small number of donors, the genetic and exposure-history diversity represented was limited. Incomplete sequencing was indicated by rarefaction of sorted-subset datasets, despite the large sequencing depth. When four donors were compared, the shared fraction of clonotypes was 5% to 6.5% for naive CD4, around 3.6% for naive CD8, roughly 2.3% for memory CD4, and 0.35% to 0.5% for memory CD8. Compared with non-shared clonotypes, the clonotypes found in all four sorted-subset donors had higher generation probabilities.

The TCR sequence derives from a man in his thirties or forties in good health. Sequences were obtained from naive CD8+ T cells sorted from blood. Taken with the paper, the label for cell subset or site translates to: CD45RA+CCR7+. The sequence links TRBV5-8 to TRBJ2-7, with 9 bases aligning to TRBD1. The sequence in DNA is TGTGCCAGCAGTTCTACAGGGGGCTCTTACGAGCAGTACTTC. This gives the protein CASSSTGGSYEQYF.